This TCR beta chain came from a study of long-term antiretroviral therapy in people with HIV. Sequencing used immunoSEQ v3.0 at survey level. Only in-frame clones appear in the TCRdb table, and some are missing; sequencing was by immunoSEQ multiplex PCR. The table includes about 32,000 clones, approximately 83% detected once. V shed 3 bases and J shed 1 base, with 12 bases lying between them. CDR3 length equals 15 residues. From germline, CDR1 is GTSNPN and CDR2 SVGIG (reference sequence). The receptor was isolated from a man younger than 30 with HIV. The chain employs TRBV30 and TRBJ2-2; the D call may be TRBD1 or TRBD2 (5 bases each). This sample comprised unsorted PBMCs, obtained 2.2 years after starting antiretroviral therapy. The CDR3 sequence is CAWSPGTVNTGELFF. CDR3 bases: TGTGCCTGGAGCCCCGGGACGGTGAACACCGGGGAGCTGTTTTTT.